The 13 T cell receptor beta chains listed next were all sequenced from one sample in a study of CD8 T cells in ankylosing spondylitis. These receptors have no identified antigens. Whole-study findings and limits: The study identified a TCR beta motif of roughly eight highly homologous variants that appeared characteristic of ankylosing spondylitis blood.

In TCRdb, the 5' RACE reads were re-called with MiXCR into one record per CDR3 protein. The table includes fewer than 400,000 distinct CDR3 sequences, around 7.6% detected once. Source material: blood, either unsorted or a sorted T cell fraction (not recorded which). All receptors come from a male donor with ankylosing spondylitis.

This chain joins TRBV6-6 and TRBJ1-1; D uncertain. This CDR3 has 12 amino acids. Germline CDR1 and CDR2: MNHNY and SVGAGI (reference sequence). With 2 bases removed from V and 7 bases from J, the gap between germline ends came to 8 bases. CDR3 residues: CASSYPDGEAFF. The CDR3 DNA reads TGTGCCAGCAGTTACCCGGACGGTGAAGCTTTCTTT.

The chain combines TRBV5-1 with TRBJ1-2; D is perhaps TRBD1 (5 bases). Germline values: CDR1 SGHRS, CDR2 YFSETQ. Trimming pared 2 bases from V and 6 bases from J, leaving 11 bases between. This CDR3 contains 13 residues. In nucleotides, the CDR3 is TGCGCCAGCAGCTTACAGGTGATGGATGGCTACACCTTC. Translating gives CASSLQVMDGYTF.

The chain is built from TRBV30 and TRBJ2-7, with D possibly TRBD2 on 6 matching bases. Trimming took 0 bases from V and 3 from J, leaving 15 bases between them. CDR3 length equals 15 residues. Germline assignment: CDR1 GTSNPN and CDR2 SVGIG (reference sequence). The CDR3 DNA reads as TGTGCCTGGAGTGTAGGGTGGACGGGAGACTACGAGCAGTACTTC. This encodes CAWSVGWTGDYEQYF.

The count of this clonotype is one. The chain employs TRBV6-2 or TRBV6-3 and TRBJ2-7; 8 positions agree with TRBD1. This CDR3 contains 15 residues. V was clipped by 4 bases and J by 4 bases; unmatched bases: 9. Germline V gene sequence: CDR1 MNHEY, CDR2 SVGEGT. The CDR3 coding sequence is TGTGCCAGCAGTTCGGACAGGGTTTCTTTATACGAGCAGTACTTC. The encoded protein is CASSSDRVSLYEQYF.

V and J are TRBV20-1 and TRBJ2-2; 7 bases match TRBD2. CDR1 is DFQATT and CDR2 is SNEGSKA in the germline V gene (reference sequence). The CDR3 has 14 residues. J gave up 1 base and V 5 bases, and 4 bases lay outside the gene matches. CDR3 residues: CSAGGEVNTGELFF. For the CDR3, the DNA is TGCAGTGCTGGGGGGGAAGTGAACACCGGGGAGCTGTTTTTT.

The chain joins TRBV5-1 to TRBJ1-2; 7 nucleotides line up with TRBD1. Trimming at V came to 0 bases and at J to 3 bases, leaving 2 bases not matched to a gene. The CDR3 covers 14 residues. Germline V lookup: CDR1 SGHRS, CDR2 YFSETQ. CDR3 bases: TGCGCCAGCAGCTTGGAGCAGGGGGACTATGGCTACACCTTC. Protein sequence: CASSLEQGDYGYTF.

This clonotype was seen ten or more times. The chain combines TRBV7-6 with TRBJ1-2; D possibly corresponds to TRBD1 (6 bases). This CDR3 contains 15 residues. V was trimmed by 1 base and J by 4 bases, leaving 13 bases between them. Looked up from germline, CDR1 is SGHVS and CDR2 is FNYEAQ. CDR3 region: CASSLGTGTPYGYTF. The CDR3 bases are TGTGCCAGCAGCTTAGGCACAGGGACGCCCTATGGCTACACCTTC.

This clonotype was picked up many times. The V gene is TRBV10-3, the J gene TRBJ2-3; D unclear. V lost 6 bases and J lost 0, with 16 bases in between. Germline V CDR1 and CDR2: ENHRY, SYGVKD. The CDR3 spans 16 residues. CDR3 region: CAIRPSEAESTDTQYF. In DNA form, the CDR3 reads TGTGCCATCAGGCCAAGCGAGGCAGAGAGCACAGATACGCAGTATTTT.

The rearrangement links TRBV5-8 to TRBJ1-1; 7 bases are a match to TRBD1. Trimming at V came to 0 bases and at J to 0 bases, leaving 8 bases not matched to a gene. This CDR3 contains 17 residues. In germline, CDR1 is SGHTS, CDR2 YDEGEE. CDR3 loop: CASSLGGTVGLNTEAFF. For the CDR3, the DNA is TGTGCCAGCAGCTTGGGCGGGACAGTCGGCCTGAACACTGAAGCTTTCTTT.

CDR3 in amino acids: CASSLFDLVTDTQYF. The CDR3 DNA reads as TGTGCCAGCAGCTTATTCGACCTAGTGACAGATACGCAGTATTTT. The chain links TRBV7-9 to TRBJ2-3; the D is unclear. Trimming cost V 2 bases and J 3 bases, with 12 bases left between them. The CDR3 extends over 15 amino acids. Germline CDR1 reads SEHNR; CDR2 reads FQNEAQ (reference sequence).

The chain recombines TRBV12-3 or TRBV12-4 with TRBJ1-4; 7 positions match TRBD1. CDR3 length: 14 amino acids. V was pared by 6 bases and J by 7 bases, with 8 bases of the junction left unmatched. DNA of the CDR3: TGTGCCAGCAGCAGGGGGGCCCCGGCTGAAAAACTGTTTTTT. The encoded protein is CASSRGAPAEKLFF.

This clonotype has ten or more counts. This chain uses TRBV5-8 with TRBJ2-1, with 10 bases lining up with TRBD2. Looked up from germline, CDR1 is SGHTS and CDR2 is YDEGEE. This CDR3 region has 15 residues. After removal of 5 bases from V and 9 bases from J, the junction contained 11 bases not matched to a gene. CDR3 region: CASSLGLAGVGEQFF. In DNA form, the CDR3 reads TGTGCCAGCAGTCTGGGTCTAGCGGGAGTCGGTGAGCAGTTCTTC.

This clonotype was detected ten times or more. CDR3 sequence: CASSTGSRFLMNTEAFF. For the CDR3, the DNA is TGTGCCAGCAGCACAGGCTCCAGGTTTTTAATGAACACTGAAGCTTTCTTT. The chain recombines TRBV5-6 with TRBJ1-1; D perhaps matches TRBD1 (5 bases). Germline V CDR1 and CDR2: SGHDT, YYEEEE. The CDR3 spans 17 residues. The V end lost 4 bases, the J end lost 0 bases, and 19 bases lay between the germline ends. Based on the CDR3 plus reference TRBV5-6 and TRBJ1-1, the full variable domain is DAGVTQSPTHLIKTRGQQVTLRCSPKSGHDTVSWYQQALGQGPQFIFQYYEEEERQRGNFPDRFSGHQFPNYSSELNVNALLLGDSALYLCASSTGSRFLMNTEAFFGQGTRLTVV.